Ten or more counts support the clone carrying this TCR beta chain. Antigen unknown. Given a much more abundant clone one base away, this may be a read error. The missing conserved phenylalanine or tryptophan at the end of this CDR3 makes a read error likely. This sample stems from a study of CD8+CD57+ T cells in acquired aplastic anemia. The germline V gene has CDR1 WSHSY and CDR2 SAAADI. The CDR3 consists of 14 residues. With V trimmed by 4 bases and J by 3 bases, 5 bases remained unmatched. Sequencing involved patients with CD8+CD57+ cell expansion previously shown by flow cytometry. Sampling of blood occurred while the patients had still received no therapy. Study results and limitations: Patients showed no significant difference from controls in CD8+ Simpson's diversity.

For CDR3 and TCR beta VDJ profiling, genomic DNA was the template used. TCRdb redid the calling of the reads with MiXCR, one entry per CDR3 protein. Of under 350,000 distinct CDR3 sequences listed, roughly 61% are singletons. This TCR came from a human donor with aplastic anemia. The sequencing sample was made of sorted CD4+, CD8+, or CD8+CD57+ T cells (not recorded which) from PBMCs. The chain couples TRBV10-2 to TRBJ2-5; 7 bases fit TRBD1. The CDR3 loop is CASSGATGKETQYS. The DNA for the CDR3 is TGCGCCAGCAGTGGCGCGACAGGGAAAGAGACCCAGTACTCC.